Below, 19 T cell receptor beta chains from the same sample are listed, as sequenced in a study of CXCR3-negative and CXCR3-positive naive CD8 T cells. UMI labels and 5' RACE were used to prepare the TRB cDNA libraries. TCRdb re-called the 5' RACE reads; one entry per CDR3 protein, DNA not given. The table for this sample gives about 43,000 distinct CDR3 sequences. The specimen was memory CD8+ T cells from blood. These receptors originate from a human donor in good health. Some clones in this sample may be carry-over from other donors' samples.

This chain links TRBV11-3 with TRBJ2-1. The CDR3 contains 14 residues. Germline CDR1 is SGHNT and CDR2 is YENEEA. The CDR3 region is CASSFDTSYNEQFF. Combining the CDR3 with reference TRBV11-3 and TRBJ2-1 gives the whole variable domain EAGVVQSPRYKIIEKKQPVAFWCNPISGHNTLYWYLQNLGQGPELLIRYENEEAVDDSQLPKDRFSAERLKGVDSTLKIQPAELGDSAVYLCASSFDTSYNEQFFGPGTRLTVL.

The rearrangement links TRBV12-3 or TRBV12-4 to TRBJ1-4; the TCRdb call, TRBD1, lacks DNA for checking. The CDR3 has 14 amino acids. CDR3: CASRPQGGVEKLFF.

V and J are TRBV7-2 and TRBJ1-5; TCRdb reports TRBD1, a call that lacks DNA to check it against. The germline CDR1 and CDR2 sequences are SGHTA and FQGNSA. This CDR3 is 17 amino acids long. This CDR3 reads CASSLLDPGGGNQPQHF.

The CDR3 sequence: CSGGLWGDRGLETQYF. This chain connects TRBV20-1 to TRBJ2-5; TCRdb's assignment of TRBD1 cannot be checked, as there is no DNA. Germline lookup yields CDR1 DFQATT and CDR2 SNEGSKA (reference sequence). CDR3 length equals 16 residues.

This chain connects TRBV25-1 to TRBJ2-2; TCRdb reports TRBD2, a call that lacks DNA to check it against. Germline V CDR1 and CDR2: MGHDK, SYGVNS. CDR3 length equals 15 residues. CDR3 loop: CASSEIQGPGGELFF.

The rearrangement joins TRBV7-2 to TRBJ2-1; TCRdb's D call of TRBD1 is untestable without DNA. The germline CDR1 and CDR2 sequences are SGHTA and FQGNSA. The CDR3 consists of 13 residues. CDR3 in amino acids: CASMPGALNEQFF.

The rearrangement joins TRBV20-1 to TRBJ2-7; TCRdb's D call of TRBD1 is untestable without DNA. CDR1 is DFQATT and CDR2 is SNEGSKA in the germline V gene (reference sequence). CDR3 length: 13 amino acids. The CDR3 sequence is CSAILRGADEQYF.

V gene TRBV29-1 combines with J gene TRBJ2-1; TCRdb gives TRBD2 as the D gene, but with no DNA this cannot be confirmed. The CDR3 runs 13 residues. From germline, CDR1 is SQVTM and CDR2 ANQGSEA. The chain's CDR3 is CSGSGRSLNEQFF.

The chain has TRBV25-1 and TRBJ1-2; TCRdb calls TRBD1, which cannot be checked without DNA. This CDR3 spans 13 amino acids. Germline V gives CDR1 MGHDK, CDR2 SYGVNS. The CDR3 here is CASLADSNYGYTF.

The V and J genes are TRBV12-3 or TRBV12-4 and TRBJ2-1; TCRdb lists TRBD2, though no DNA is available to test this call. CDR3 size: 16 residues. The CDR3 sequence is CASSLFGQDYYNEQFF.

The V gene is TRBV11-3, the J gene TRBJ1-1. The CDR3 runs 12 residues. CDR1 is SGHNT, CDR2 YENEEA, per germline. This chain's CDR3 is CASSFMGTEAFF.

The CDR3 sequence: CASSQGYQPQHF. This chain uses TRBV14 with TRBJ1-5. This CDR3 contains 12 residues. Germline V CDR1 and CDR2: SGHDN, FVKESK. Using reference TRBV14 and TRBJ1-5 for the parts outside the CDR3, the full variable domain is EAGVTQFPSHSVIEKGQTVTLRCDPISGHDNLYWYRRVMGKEIKFLLHFVKESKQDESGMPNNRFLAERTGGTYSTLKVQPAELEDSGVYFCASSQGYQPQHFGDGTRLSIL.

This rearrangement joins TRBV20-1 to TRBJ1-1; there is no DNA to check the TCRdb D call of TRBD1. The CDR3 runs 13 residues. CDR1 is DFQATT, CDR2 SNEGSKA, per germline (reference sequence). The CDR3: CSARDRQGGEAFF.

This clonotype registers medium-sized by frequency. The J gene is TRBJ2-2, the V gene TRBV20-1; as DNA is missing, the TRBD1 call by TCRdb cannot be tested. The CDR3 covers 14 residues. Germline V lookup: CDR1 DFQATT, CDR2 SNEGSKA (reference sequence). The CDR3 loop reads CSARVTGDTGELFF.

The CDR3: CASKKGDSYEQYF. The rearrangement links TRBV2 to TRBJ2-7. CDR3 size: 13 residues. Germline V gene lookup returns CDR1 SNHLY and CDR2 FYNNEI.

The V gene is TRBV7-9, the J gene TRBJ2-7. The CDR3 spans 14 residues. Per the germline V gene, CDR1 is SEHNR and CDR2 is FQNEAQ (reference sequence). CDR3 region: CASSLVGTAYEQYF.

This sequence joins TRBV7-8 and TRBJ2-3; TCRdb selects TRBD2, and the lack of DNA leaves this call unchecked. This CDR3 has 17 residues. The V gene's germline CDR1 is SGHVS and CDR2 FQNEAQ. The CDR3 protein is CASSSTPGTSSTDTQYF.

The gene calls are TRBV10-3 and TRBJ2-7; TCRdb designates TRBD2, a call that cannot be tested without DNA. CDR1 is ENHRY, CDR2 SYGVKD, per germline. The CDR3 loop spans 17 amino acids. CDR3 protein: CAISESSLAGVETEQYF.

This chain joins TRBV20-1 and TRBJ2-5; the TRBD2 assignment by TCRdb is unverifiable without DNA. CDR1 and CDR2 (germline): DFQATT, SNEGSKA (reference sequence). This CDR3 is built from 16 residues. The CDR3 sequence: CSARDVLGGEQETQYF.